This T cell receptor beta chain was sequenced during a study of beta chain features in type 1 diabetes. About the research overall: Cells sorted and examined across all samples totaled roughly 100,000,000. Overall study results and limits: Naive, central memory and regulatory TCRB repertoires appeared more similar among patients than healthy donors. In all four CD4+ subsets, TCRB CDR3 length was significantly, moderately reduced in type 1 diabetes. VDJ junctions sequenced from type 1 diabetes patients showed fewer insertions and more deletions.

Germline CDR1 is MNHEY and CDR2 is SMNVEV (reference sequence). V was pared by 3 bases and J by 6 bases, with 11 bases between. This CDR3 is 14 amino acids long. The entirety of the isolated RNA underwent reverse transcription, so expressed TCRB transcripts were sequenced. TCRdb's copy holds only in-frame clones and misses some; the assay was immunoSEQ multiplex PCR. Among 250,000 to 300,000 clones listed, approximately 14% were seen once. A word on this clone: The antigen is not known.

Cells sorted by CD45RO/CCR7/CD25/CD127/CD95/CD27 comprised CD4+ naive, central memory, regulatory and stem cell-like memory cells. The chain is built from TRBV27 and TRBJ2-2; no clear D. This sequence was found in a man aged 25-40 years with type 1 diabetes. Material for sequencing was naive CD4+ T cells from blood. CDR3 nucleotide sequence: TGTGCCAGCAGTTTCACGGAGAGAGCCGGGGAGCTGTTTTTT. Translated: CASSFTERAGELFF.